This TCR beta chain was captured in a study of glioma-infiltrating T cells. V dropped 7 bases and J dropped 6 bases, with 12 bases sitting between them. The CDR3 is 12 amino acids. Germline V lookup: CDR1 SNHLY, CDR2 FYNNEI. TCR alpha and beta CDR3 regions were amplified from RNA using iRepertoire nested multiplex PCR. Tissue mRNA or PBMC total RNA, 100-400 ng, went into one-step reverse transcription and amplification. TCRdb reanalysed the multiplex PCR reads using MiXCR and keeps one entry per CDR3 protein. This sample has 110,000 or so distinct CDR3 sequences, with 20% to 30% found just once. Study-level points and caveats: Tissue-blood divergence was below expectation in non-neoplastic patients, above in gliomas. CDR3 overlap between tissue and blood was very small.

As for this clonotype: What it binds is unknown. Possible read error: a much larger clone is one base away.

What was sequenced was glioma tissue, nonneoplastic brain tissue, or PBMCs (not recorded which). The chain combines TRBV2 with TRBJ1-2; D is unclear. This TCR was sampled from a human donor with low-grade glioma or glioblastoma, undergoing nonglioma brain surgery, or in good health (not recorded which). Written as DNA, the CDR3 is TGTGCCAGCACCTTGATAGATCATGGCTACACCTTC. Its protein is CASTLIDHGYTF.